One T cell receptor beta chain is described in this entry. This sample was included in a study of blood T cell repertoires in COVID-19. In the study overall: Both acute and convalescent COVID-19 samples were obtained from the United States, Italy and Spain. T cells, B-cell-depleted T cells, or PBMCs supplied cDNA or gDNA.

Trimming stripped 7 bases from V and 11 bases from J, with 19 bases between. Germline values: CDR1 KGHDR, CDR2 SFDVKD. The CDR3 covers 13 residues. Original processing notes: The assay estimated nucleated cells by amplifying reference gene primers. Profiled with immunoSEQ multiplex PCR; TCRdb holds only in-frame clones, not every one. For V, J and clone size, that table is used; D and trimming come from the DNA. The sample includes some 120,000 clones, approximately 82% of them seen just once. The chain combines TRBV24-1 with TRBJ1-1; a weak D match, TRBD1 (6 bases). The sequence derives from a man aged 55 to 70 with acute or convalescent COVID-19. Source material: peripheral blood. The CDR3 region is CATSKTGTRDAFF. Here the CDR3 DNA reads TGTGCCACCAGCAAAACAGGGACGAGGGATGCTTTCTTT.